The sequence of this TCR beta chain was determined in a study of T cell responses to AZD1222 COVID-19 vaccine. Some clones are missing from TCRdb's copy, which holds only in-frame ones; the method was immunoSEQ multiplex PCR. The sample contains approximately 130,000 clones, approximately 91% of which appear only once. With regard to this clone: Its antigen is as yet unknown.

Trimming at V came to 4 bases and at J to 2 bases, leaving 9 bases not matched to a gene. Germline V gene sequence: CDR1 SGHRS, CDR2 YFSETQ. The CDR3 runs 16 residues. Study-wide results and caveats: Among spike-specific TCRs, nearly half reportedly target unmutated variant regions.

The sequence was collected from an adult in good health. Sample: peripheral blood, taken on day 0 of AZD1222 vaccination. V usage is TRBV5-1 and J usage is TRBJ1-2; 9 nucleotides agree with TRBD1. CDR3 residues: CASSPQGTGTNYGYTF. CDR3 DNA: TGCGCCAGCAGCCCGCAAGGGACAGGGACAAACTATGGCTACACCTTC.